In this sample, the clone carrying this T cell receptor (beta chain) turned up a few times. The data were taken from a study of blood T cells in healthy people across ages. Primed by a sample-barcoded 5' primer and a J-beta primer mix, a second PCR proceeded for 7 to 11 cycles. TCRdb processed the 5' RACE reads anew with MiXCR; each CDR3 protein has one entry. The data show about 680,000 distinct CDR3 sequences, more than 40% seen once. The receptor comes from a woman aged 60-70 years in good health. The specimen was blood.

CDR3 in DNA: TGTGCCAGCAGTTTGTTCCCCGATACGCAGTATTTT. As protein: CASSLFPDTQYF. The chain recombines TRBV28 with TRBJ2-3; D unresolved. V was pared by 3 bases and J by 6 bases, with 7 bases between. Germline V lookup: CDR1 MDHEN, CDR2 SYDVKM. This CDR3 is 12 amino acids long.